This TCR beta chain was captured by sequencing in a study of blood T cells in healthy people across ages. Primers used in a second PCR of roughly 7 to 12 cycles were a sample-barcoded 5' primer and a J-beta primer mix. TCRdb used MiXCR to reprocess the 5' RACE reads, holding one entry per CDR3 protein. The table includes more than 1,000,000 distinct CDR3 sequences, around 25% detected once. J gave up 12 bases and V 3 bases, and 6 bases lay outside the gene matches. The CDR3 consists of 15 residues. Germline values: CDR1 LGHDT, CDR2 YNNKEL (reference sequence). These data also formed part of another study, on T cells of mothers and their children. That study adds: The cDNA synthesis received all extracted RNA, at about 1.5 ug per 15 ul. Second-PCR primer M1S introduced sample barcodes and 2-4 random nucleotides.

This chain connects TRBV3-1 to TRBJ2-1; 15 bases are shared with TRBD2. This sequence was found in a girl aged 2-10 years in good health. Sequencing input: blood. The CDR3 coding sequence is TGTGCCAGCAGCCAGGGGACTAGCGGGAGGAGGGGGCAGTTCTTC. Translated: CASSQGTSGRRGQFF.